The clone carrying this TCR beta chain was recorded a few times. The study's library attached unique molecular identifiers to single cDNA molecules. TCRdb passed the RACE reads through MiXCR, listing each CDR3 protein once. The table has some 57,000 distinct CDR3 sequences, just under 10% seen once. These data originate in a study of human T cells and chemical hapten exposure. The time point denotes: patch test 2, 6 weeks after DPC sensitization. Treatment meaning: therapeutic diphenylcyclopropenone sensitization with weekly scalp DPC. The clonotype originates from a woman aged 45-60 years with alopecia areata. Some clones in this sample may be carry-over from other donors' samples. Specimen: whole blood, collected in connection with sensitization to the hapten diphenylcyclopropenone (DPC).

The CDR3 coding sequence is TGTGCCAGCAGCCAAGGTGGACGAGGGTACTTC. Translating gives CASSQGGRGYF. The rearrangement links TRBV3-1 to TRBJ2-7; D uncertain. The CDR3 is 11 amino acids. Between the trimmed V and J ends, which lost 1 base and 12 bases, there was a span of 10 bases. The germline CDR1 and CDR2 sequences are LGHDT and YNNKEL (reference sequence).